These 22 T cell receptor beta chains came from one sample sequenced in a study of vaccination effects on CD4 cells after COVID-19. Measured with immunoSEQ multiplex PCR; TCRdb has only the in-frame clones, and not every one. This table holds 20,000 to 30,000 clones, approximately 62% found once. No antigen is known for these receptors. Sequencing followed a ViraFEST assay step that expanded antigen-specific CD4+ T cells with viral peptide pools. Cultured cells yielded isolated CD4+ T cells after 10 days. This individual contracted SARS-CoV-2 between March and December 2020, as verified by PCR. This specimen was CD4+ T cells from PBMCs cultured with SARS-CoV-2 spike peptides, taken before COVID-19 vaccination. Receptors were obtained from a human donor who had a prior SARS-CoV-2 infection.

The V gene is TRBV14, the J gene TRBJ2-7, with D unclear. V shed 5 bases and J shed 4 bases, with 15 bases lying between them. Germline V gives CDR1 SGHDN, CDR2 FVKESK. The CDR3 is made up of 14 amino acids. Here the CDR3 reads CASSYDDTIYEQYF. CDR3 nucleotides: TGTGCCAGCAGCTACGATGACACGATATACGAGCAGTACTTC.

The V gene is TRBV7-6, the J gene TRBJ2-7; D gene unclear. This CDR3 has 15 residues. V was cut by 1 base and J by 4 bases, with 14 bases left in between. The germline V gene encodes CDR1 SGHVS and CDR2 FNYEAQ. The CDR3 sequence: CASSLVPGIGYEQYF. The CDR3 DNA follows: TGTGCCAGCAGCTTAGTACCCGGAATCGGGTACGAGCAGTACTTC.

The V call is TRBV4-3, the J call TRBJ2-2; weak D call: TRBD1 (6 bases). This CDR3 has 16 residues. Trimming stripped 1 base from V and 3 bases from J, with 12 bases between. Looked up from germline, CDR1 is LGHNA and CDR2 is YSLEER. This chain's CDR3 is CASSQVVAGDTGELFF. Written as DNA, the CDR3 is TGCGCCAGCAGCCAAGTGGTCGCAGGGGACACCGGGGAGCTGTTTTTT.

This clone was recorded once. The chain recombines TRBV4-3 with TRBJ2-3; D is undetermined. Trimming pared 0 bases from V and 2 bases from J, leaving 9 bases between. CDR1 and CDR2 from the germline V gene are LGHNA and YSLEER. The CDR3 extends over 15 amino acids. As DNA, the CDR3 is TGCGCCAGCAGCCAAGACGACACAATCACAGATACGCAGTATTTT. Protein sequence: CASSQDDTITDTQYF.

The chain is built from TRBV5-1 and TRBJ2-1; 8 nucleotides agree with TRBD2. Looked up from germline, CDR1 is SGHRS and CDR2 is YFSETQ. The ends lost 0 bases at V and 5 bases at J; junction bases unmatched: 7. The CDR3 sequence is 16 residues long. The CDR3 sequence is CASSLAPSGSHNEQFF. CDR3 nucleotides: TGCGCCAGCAGCTTGGCCCCTAGCGGGTCTCACAATGAGCAGTTCTTC. Looking up the rest from reference TRBV5-1 and TRBJ2-1 gives the full variable domain: KAGVTQTPRYLIKTRGQQVTLSCSPISGHRSVSWYQQTPGQGLQFLFEYFSETQRNKGNFPGRFSGRQFSNSRSEMNVSTLELGDSALYLCASSLAPSGSHNEQFFGPGTRLTVL.

This clone occurred once. This chain joins TRBV6-2 or TRBV6-3 and TRBJ1-1; 8 bases agree with TRBD1. The germline CDR1 and CDR2 sequences are MNHEY and SVGEGT. This CDR3 has 14 amino acids. V shed 5 bases, J shed 2 bases, and the junction held 4 bases outside the gene matches. The chain's CDR3 is CASSTDRGNTEAFF. In DNA form, the CDR3 reads TGTGCCAGCAGTACCGACAGGGGAAACACTGAAGCTTTCTTT.

This chain's CDR3 is CASSLAGGAVVEAFF. CDR3 coding DNA: TGTGCCAGCAGCTTAGCGGGGGGGGCGGTTGTGGAAGCTTTCTTT. The V call is TRBV7-9, the J call TRBJ1-1; tentatively, D is TRBD1 (6 bases). The CDR3 contains 15 residues. The germline V gene encodes CDR1 SEHNR and CDR2 FQNEAQ (reference sequence). The V gene lost 0 bases and the J gene lost 8 bases, with 16 bases spanning the gap.

The CDR3 region is CASSPRTGVSGYTF. DNA of the CDR3: TGTGCCAGCTCACCAAGGACAGGGGTGAGTGGCTACACCTTC. The rearrangement links TRBV18 to TRBJ1-2; 9 positions agree with TRBD1. This CDR3 has 14 residues. V shed 2 bases, J shed 7 bases, and the junction held 5 bases outside the gene matches. CDR1 and CDR2 from the germline V gene are KGHSH and LQKENI.

The V and J genes are TRBV2 and TRBJ2-3; 7 nucleotides agree with TRBD2. CDR1 is SNHLY and CDR2 is FYNNEI in the germline V gene. The CDR3 runs to 13 residues. After removal of 11 bases from V and 0 bases from J, the junction contained 5 bases not matched to a gene. The CDR3 protein is CARGGVSTDTQYF. In DNA, the CDR3 is TGTGCCCGCGGGGGAGTTAGCACAGATACGCAGTATTTT. Variable domain in full (rest from reference TRBV2 and TRBJ2-3): EPEVTQTPSHQVTQMGQEVILRCVPISNHLYFYWYRQILGQKVEFLVSFYNNEISEKSEIFDDQFSVERPDGSNFTLKIRSTKLEDSAMYFCARGGVSTDTQYFGPGTRLTVL.

This rearrangement joins TRBV12-5 to TRBJ2-1, with a tentative D call TRBD2 (5 bases). Looked up from germline, CDR1 is LGHNT and CDR2 is FRNRAP. The V end lost 3 bases, the J end lost 9 bases, and 12 bases lay between the germline ends. The CDR3 length is 13 residues. The CDR3 DNA reads TGTGCTAGTGGTTTACACGGGGTGGGTGAGCAGTTCTTC. This gives the protein CASGLHGVGEQFF.

The V call is TRBV14, the J call TRBJ1-1; weak D call: TRBD1 (5 bases). Trimming removed 0 bases at V and 11 bases at J, with 13 bases between. The CDR3 runs 13 residues. Germline loops: CDR1 SGHDN, CDR2 FVKESK. The CDR3 loop is CASSQDLWGYAFF. The CDR3 DNA is TGTGCCAGCAGCCAAGATTTGTGGGGGTATGCTTTCTTT.

CDR3: CASSQQGYSPLHF. The CDR3 DNA follows: TGTGCCAGCAGCCAACAGGGATATTCACCCCTCCACTTT. The V and J genes are TRBV14 and TRBJ1-6; a possible D gene is TRBD1 (5 bases). V was trimmed by 2 bases and J by 8 bases, leaving 7 bases between them. The germline CDR1 and CDR2 sequences are SGHDN and FVKESK. This CDR3 has 13 amino acids. The complete variable domain, with remaining parts taken from reference TRBV14 and TRBJ1-6, reads EAGVTQFPSHSVIEKGQTVTLRCDPISGHDNLYWYRRVMGKEIKFLLHFVKESKQDESGMPNNRFLAERTGGTYSTLKVQPAELEDSGVYFCASSQQGYSPLHFGNGTRLTVT.

V usage is TRBV7-2 and J usage is TRBJ2-1; 8 nucleotides line up with TRBD2. CDR1 is SGHTA and CDR2 is FQGNSA in the germline V gene. There are 15 residues in the CDR3. V lost 0 bases, J lost 4 bases, and 2 bases stayed unmatched. The CDR3 is CASSLASGVYNEQFF. The CDR3 nucleotides read TGTGCCAGCAGCTTAGCTAGCGGGGTTTACAATGAGCAGTTCTTC. The variable domain in full, with the rest retrieved from reference TRBV7-2 and TRBJ2-1, is GAGVSQSPSNKVTEKGKDVELRCDPISGHTALYWYRQSLGQGLEFLIYFQGNSAPDKSGLPSDRFSAERTGGSVSTLTIQRTQQEDSAVYLCASSLASGVYNEQFFGPGTRLTVL.

J is TRBJ1-2 and V is TRBV16; D possibly corresponds to TRBD1 (5 bases). From germline, CDR1 is KGHSY and CDR2 FQNENV. The V end lost 7 bases, the J end lost 4 bases, and 13 bases lay between the germline ends. This CDR3 region has 13 residues. Here the CDR3 reads CASTQGGAYGYTF. The CDR3 DNA reads TGTGCCAGCACCCAGGGAGGGGCCTATGGCTACACCTTC.

The V gene is TRBV18, the J gene TRBJ2-5; TRBD1 aligns across 9 bases. In germline, CDR1 is KGHSH, CDR2 LQKENI. The CDR3 consists of 15 residues. V lost 3 bases, J lost 2 bases, and 4 bases stayed unmatched. CDR3 amino acids: CASSPTGGGQETQYF. The CDR3 DNA reads as TGTGCCAGCTCACCGACAGGGGGAGGTCAAGAGACCCAGTACTTC.

The V and J genes are TRBV28 and TRBJ2-3; 7 positions match TRBD1. The V gene end was trimmed by 6 bases and the J gene end by 2 bases; junction bases not matched to a gene: 2. The CDR3 covers 13 residues. Germline V gene lookup returns CDR1 MDHEN and CDR2 SYDVKM. CDR3 residues: CASRGTATDTQYF. The CDR3 DNA reads as TGTGCCAGCAGGGGGACAGCCACAGATACGCAGTATTTT.

The chain uses TRBV18 and TRBJ2-6, with 7 bases matching TRBD1. Germline V gene data show CDR1 as KGHSH and CDR2 as LQKENI. The junction had 10 bases not matched to a gene; V was cut back by 2 bases and J by 0 bases. This CDR3 has 19 residues. CDR3 region: CASSPTRTGPSSGANVLTF. DNA for the CDR3: TGTGCCAGCTCACCAACAAGGACAGGTCCAAGCTCTGGGGCCAACGTCCTGACTTTC.

V is TRBV2 and J is TRBJ2-2; no clear D. Trimming shortened V by 3 bases and J by 1 base, and 6 bases separated the two germline ends. The germline V gene has CDR1 SNHLY and CDR2 FYNNEI. The CDR3 has 14 residues. CDR3 residues: CASSDRENTGELFF. Written as DNA, the CDR3 is TGTGCCAGCAGTGATAGGGAGAACACCGGGGAGCTGTTTTTT.

The sample holds one count of this clone. The DNA of the CDR3 is TGTGCCAGCAGCCAAGAGCATGGGACAGGGGGCAATGAGCAGTTCTTC. The encoded protein is CASSQEHGTGGNEQFF. The rearrangement uses TRBV4-2 and TRBJ2-1; TRBD1 matches 11 bases. CDR3 length: 16 residues. V was clipped by 0 bases and J by 6 bases; unmatched bases: 4. From germline, CDR1 is LGHNA and CDR2 YNFKEQ.

This chain joins TRBV19 and TRBJ2-5; D unresolved. Trimming stripped 8 bases from V and 2 bases from J, with 15 bases between. This CDR3 is built from 14 residues. Germline loops: CDR1 LNHDA, CDR2 SQIVND (reference sequence). The chain's CDR3 is CASSTRPLQETQYF. The CDR3 bases are TGTGCCAGTTCGACCAGGCCCCTTCAAGAGACCCAGTACTTC.

V is TRBV25-1 and J is TRBJ2-3, with TRBD2 matching 10 bases. The V and J ends lost 2 bases and 3 bases, in that order; junction bases with no gene match: 5. The CDR3 runs 16 residues. The germline V gene encodes CDR1 MGHDK and CDR2 SYGVNS. The CDR3 region is CASSEITSGETDTQYF. DNA for the CDR3: TGTGCCAGCAGTGAAATTACTAGCGGGGAAACAGATACGCAGTATTTT.

The chain has TRBV2 and TRBJ2-3; a weak D match, TRBD2 (6 bases). Trimming pared 7 bases from V and 0 bases from J, leaving 11 bases between. The CDR3 is 14 residues long. In germline, CDR1 is SNHLY, CDR2 FYNNEI. The CDR3 region is CASKAGSSTDTQYF. The CDR3 DNA reads as TGTGCCAGCAAGGCGGGGTCTAGCACAGATACGCAGTATTTT.